This T cell receptor beta chain originates from a study of blood T cell repertoires in COVID-19. Across the study: COVID-19 samples collected from the United States, Italy and Spain covered acute and convalescent phases. PBMCs, B-cell-depleted T cells, or T cells provided the cDNA or gDNA that made up the material.

This CDR3 has 15 amino acids. The V gene end was trimmed by 3 bases and the J gene end by 3 bases; junction bases not matched to a gene: 2. Germline CDR1 reads SGHNT; CDR2 reads YENEEA. Original analysis: Using reference gene primer amplification, nucleated cell counts were estimated. Produced via immunoSEQ multiplex PCR; TCRdb's table is partial and in-frame only. From that table come the V and J calls and clone size; the DNA was used to work out D and trimming. This table holds tens of thousands of clones, around 82% found once. This rearrangement joins TRBV11-3 to TRBJ2-1; 10 bases line up with TRBD2. The sample consisted of peripheral blood. The receptor's source is a human donor in a cohort sampled during active COVID-19. This chain's CDR3 is CASSLGLAYYNEQFF. Written as DNA, the CDR3 is TGTGCCAGCAGCTTGGGACTAGCGTACTACAATGAGCAGTTCTTC.